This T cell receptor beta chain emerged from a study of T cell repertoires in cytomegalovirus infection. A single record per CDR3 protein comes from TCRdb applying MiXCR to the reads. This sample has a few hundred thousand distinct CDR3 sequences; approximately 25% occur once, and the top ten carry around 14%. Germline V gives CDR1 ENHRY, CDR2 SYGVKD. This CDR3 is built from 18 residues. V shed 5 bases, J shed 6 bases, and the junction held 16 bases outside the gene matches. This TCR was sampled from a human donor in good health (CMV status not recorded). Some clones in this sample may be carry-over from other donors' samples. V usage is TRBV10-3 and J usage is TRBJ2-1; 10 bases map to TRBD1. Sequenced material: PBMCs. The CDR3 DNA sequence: TGTGCCATCAGTAGGGACAGGGGCCGGGGCGTTGGGGTCAATGAGCAGTTCTTC. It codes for CAISRDRGRGVGVNEQFF.